Listed below are T cell receptor beta chains from one sample, sequenced in a study of T cell repertoires and HLA-DP antigens. Their specific antigens are unknown. Assay: immunoSEQ multiplex PCR; the TCRdb copy retains only in-frame clones and omits some. This sample yields about 73,000 clones, of which just under 80% are seen a single time; about 1.4% belongs to the top ten. Sequencing used CD4+ T cells from PBMCs. These receptors were collected from a man aged 55 to 70 in good health and CMV-seronegative. The CDR3 runs from the conserved cysteine through the conserved F or W. The D gene is left open where the match is weak. A row's size may be missing; if present it is once, few, many or a size class.

V gene,D gene,clone size,J gene,CDR3 protein,CDR3 DNA
TRBV5-4,NA,few,TRBJ2-3,CASSLELGWTDTQYF,TGTGCCAGCAGCTTGGAACTAGGTTGGACAGATACGCAGTATTTT
TRBV28,NA,few,TRBJ1-2,CATLRFSYGYTF,TGTGCCACCTTACGGTTCTCCTATGGCTACACCTTC
TRBV5-1,TRBD2,NA,TRBJ2-5,CASSPREGRGETQYF,TGCGCCAGCAGTCCGCGGGAGGGCCGGGGGGAGACCCAGTACTTC
TRBV7-8,NA,NA,TRBJ2-1,CASSLAENEQFF,TGTGCCAGCAGCTTAGCGGAGAATGAGCAGTTCTTC
TRBV15,TRBD1,few,TRBJ1-2,CATSRGPDRPYGYTF,TGTGCCACCAGCAGAGGCCCGGACAGGCCCTATGGCTACACCTTC
TRBV9,TRBD1,NA,TRBJ1-3,CASSVLPDRGPGNTIYF,TGTGCCAGCAGCGTTCTTCCGGACAGGGGGCCTGGAAACACCATATATTTT
TRBV2,NA,NA,TRBJ1-1,CASSARGPNTEAFF,TGTGCCAGCAGCGCTCGGGGCCCGAACACTGAAGCTTTCTTT
TRBV5-8,NA,NA,TRBJ1-4,CASSFGRSTNEKLFF,TGTGCCAGCAGCTTTGGCCGATCAACTAATGAAAAACTGTTTTTT
TRBV7-9,NA,NA,TRBJ1-1,CASSLYSDTEAFF,TGTGCCAGCAGCTTATACAGTGACACTGAAGCTTTCTTT
TRBV6-4,NA,NA,TRBJ1-6,CASSAGVGSSPLHF,TGTGCCAGCAGTGCAGGGGTCGGGAGTTCACCCCTCCACTTT
TRBV9,NA,NA,TRBJ2-2,CASSVVGRPNTGELFF,TGTGCCAGCAGCGTAGTGGGCAGACCGAACACCGGGGAGCTGTTTTTT
TRBV19,NA,NA,TRBJ2-5,CASNSRSLPGETQYF,TGTGCCAGTAACTCGAGAAGCCTGCCTGGGGAGACCCAGTACTTC
TRBV11-3,NA,NA,TRBJ1-3,CASSLSPNTGNTIYF,TGTGCCAGCAGCTTATCCCCCAATACGGGGAACACCATATATTTT